A selection of T cell receptor beta chains follows, all from one sample in a study of Graves' ophthalmopathy and Graves' hyperthyroidism. TCRdb recomputed calls from the multiplex PCR reads with MiXCR, one row per CDR3 protein. The sample has around 670,000 distinct CDR3 sequences, 40% seen once. The sequenced sample consisted of peripheral blood. The receptors derive from an adult man with Graves' ophthalmopathy. The CDR3 runs from the conserved cysteine through the conserved F or W. Some rows mark clone size as missing; the rest say once, few, many or name a class of expanded clone.

CASSFNRVAFF,-,TRBJ1-1,TRBV28,11
CASSTYDRGWVGELFF,-,TRBJ2-2,TRBV25-1,16
CATSDPGQGNEHF,once,TRBJ1-5,TRBV24-1,13
CASSYDWGLANSGELFF,-,TRBJ2-2,TRBV25-1,17
CASSVSGLGEQYF,many,TRBJ2-7,TRBV12-3/TRBV12-4,13
CASSDPPGANTDTQYF,-,TRBJ2-3,TRBV7-9,16
CSAWDRGLVENTEAFF,-,TRBJ1-1,TRBV20-1,16
CASTDRMDTEAFF,many,TRBJ1-1,TRBV10-3,13
CSVGSSGAYGYTF,-,TRBJ1-2,TRBV29-1,13
CSALDRGTSDQETQYF,-,TRBJ2-5,TRBV20-1,16
CASDESYSNQPQHF,-,TRBJ1-5,TRBV19,14
CASSYSNPLGYTF,once,TRBJ1-2,TRBV6-5,13
CASSHEGKWGNTIYF,-,TRBJ1-3,TRBV14,15
CASSIRTGGEKLFF,-,TRBJ1-4,TRBV2,14
CSVEDPQWTGEEGYTF,-,TRBJ1-2,TRBV29-1,16
CASKAGGVWTQYF,-,TRBJ2-5,TRBV2,13
CASSPSTGGSEKLFF,few,TRBJ1-4,TRBV7-9,15
CASSMAGRNEKLFF,-,TRBJ1-4,TRBV7-9,14
CAISVGREGNTEAFF,-,TRBJ1-1,TRBV10-3,15
CATSDPGTGGGRNQPQHF,-,TRBJ1-5,TRBV24-1,18
CNALQGKGYTF,few,TRBJ1-2,TRBV20-1,11
CASSHPGRSDEQYF,few,TRBJ2-7,TRBV12-3/TRBV12-4,14
CASSTRGGSETQYF,-,TRBJ2-5,TRBV2,14